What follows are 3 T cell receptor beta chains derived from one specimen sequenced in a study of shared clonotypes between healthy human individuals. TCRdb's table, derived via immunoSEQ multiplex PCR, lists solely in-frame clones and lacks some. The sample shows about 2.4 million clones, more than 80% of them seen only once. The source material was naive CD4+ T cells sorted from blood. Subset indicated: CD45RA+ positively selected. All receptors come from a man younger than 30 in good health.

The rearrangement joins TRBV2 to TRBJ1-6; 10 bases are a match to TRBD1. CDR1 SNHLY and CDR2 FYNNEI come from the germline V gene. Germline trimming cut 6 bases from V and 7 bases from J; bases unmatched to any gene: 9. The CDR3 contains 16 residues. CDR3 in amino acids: CASRGDGQGGNSPLHF. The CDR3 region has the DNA TGTGCCAGCAGAGGAGATGGACAGGGGGGAAATTCACCCCTCCACTTT. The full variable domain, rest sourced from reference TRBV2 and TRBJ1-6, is EPEVTQTPSHQVTQMGQEVILRCVPISNHLYFYWYRQILGQKVEFLVSFYNNEISEKSEIFDDQFSVERPDGSNFTLKIRSTKLEDSAMYFCASRGDGQGGNSPLHFGNGTRLTVT.

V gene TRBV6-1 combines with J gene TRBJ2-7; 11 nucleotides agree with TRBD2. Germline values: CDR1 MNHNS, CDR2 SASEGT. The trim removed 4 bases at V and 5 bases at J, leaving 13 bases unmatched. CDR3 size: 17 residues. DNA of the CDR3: TGTGCCAGCAGTGGTGTAGCGGGGGGGCCGATAGATAACGAGCAGTACTTC. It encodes CASSGVAGGPIDNEQYF.

The CDR3, as DNA: TGTGCCAGCAGTGAATATAAGAGTGTGGGGCCCACAGATACGCAGTATTTT. Protein product: CASSEYKSVGPTDTQYF. The rearrangement links TRBV25-1 to TRBJ2-3, with a weak D call TRBD1 (5 bases). V was pared by 0 bases and J by 2 bases, with 15 bases between. CDR3 length equals 17 residues. CDR1 MGHDK and CDR2 SYGVNS come from the germline V gene. Full variable domain (missing parts from reference TRBV25-1 and TRBJ2-3): EADIYQTPRYLVIGTGKKITLECSQTMGHDKMYWYQQDPGMELHLIHYSYGVNSTEKGDLSSESTVSRIRTEHFPLTLESARPSHTSQYLCASSEYKSVGPTDTQYFGPGTRLTVL.